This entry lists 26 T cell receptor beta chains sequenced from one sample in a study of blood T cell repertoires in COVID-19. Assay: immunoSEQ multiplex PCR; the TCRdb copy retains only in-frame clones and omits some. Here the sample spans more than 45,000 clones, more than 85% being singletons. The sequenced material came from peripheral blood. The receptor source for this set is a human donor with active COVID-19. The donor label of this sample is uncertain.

The CDR3 region has the DNA TGTGCCAGCGAGGATCTTTTTGATGAGCAGTTCTTC. As protein: CASEDLFDEQFF. The chain is built from TRBV3-1 (or the pseudogene TRBV3-2) and TRBJ2-1; D remains ambiguous. Germline loops: CDR1 LGHDT, CDR2 YNNKEL (reference sequence). The CDR3 runs to 12 residues. Between the trimmed V and J ends, which lost 8 bases and 8 bases, there was a span of 13 bases.

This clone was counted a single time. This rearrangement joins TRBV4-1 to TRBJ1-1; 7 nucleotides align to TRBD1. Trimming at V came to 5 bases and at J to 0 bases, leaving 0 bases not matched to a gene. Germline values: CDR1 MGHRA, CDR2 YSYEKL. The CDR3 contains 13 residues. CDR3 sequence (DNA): TGCGCCAGCAGCGGGACAGTGAACACTGAAGCTTTCTTT. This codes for CASSGTVNTEAFF.

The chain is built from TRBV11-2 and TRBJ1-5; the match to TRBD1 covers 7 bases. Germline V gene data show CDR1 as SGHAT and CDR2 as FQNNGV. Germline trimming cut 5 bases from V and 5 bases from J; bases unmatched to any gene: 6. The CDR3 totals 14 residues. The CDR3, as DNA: TGTGCCAGCAGCCGGGACAGCTCCTATCAGCCCCAGCATTTT. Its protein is CASSRDSSYQPQHF.

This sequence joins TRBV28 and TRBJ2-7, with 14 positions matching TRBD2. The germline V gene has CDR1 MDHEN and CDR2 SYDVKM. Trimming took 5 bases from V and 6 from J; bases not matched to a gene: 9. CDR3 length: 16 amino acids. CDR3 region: CASSPTGTSGSREQYF. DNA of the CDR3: TGTGCCAGCAGTCCAACCGGGACTAGCGGGAGTCGCGAGCAGTACTTC.

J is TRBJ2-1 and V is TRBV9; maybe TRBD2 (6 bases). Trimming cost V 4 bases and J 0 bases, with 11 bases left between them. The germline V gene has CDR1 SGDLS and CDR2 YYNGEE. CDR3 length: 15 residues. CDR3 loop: CASSQDGGSYNEQFF. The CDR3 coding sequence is TGTGCCAGCAGCCAGGACGGGGGCTCCTACAATGAGCAGTTCTTC.

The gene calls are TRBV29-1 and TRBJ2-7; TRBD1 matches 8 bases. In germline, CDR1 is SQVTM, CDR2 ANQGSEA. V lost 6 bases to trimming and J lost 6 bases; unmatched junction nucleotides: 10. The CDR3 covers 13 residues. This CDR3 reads CSVDRGGGGEQYF. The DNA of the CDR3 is TGCAGCGTAGACAGGGGAGGAGGGGGCGAGCAGTACTTC.

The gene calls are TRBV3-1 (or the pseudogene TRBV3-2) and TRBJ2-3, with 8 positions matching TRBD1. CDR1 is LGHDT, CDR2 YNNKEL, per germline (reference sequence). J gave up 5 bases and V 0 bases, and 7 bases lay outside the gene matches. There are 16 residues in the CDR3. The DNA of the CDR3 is TGTGCCAGCAGCCAAGATATTACAGGGGGTGGAGATACGCAGTATTTT. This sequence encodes CASSQDITGGGDTQYF.

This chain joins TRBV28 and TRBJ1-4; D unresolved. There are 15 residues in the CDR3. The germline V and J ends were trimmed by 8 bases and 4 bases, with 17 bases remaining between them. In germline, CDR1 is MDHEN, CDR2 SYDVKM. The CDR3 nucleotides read TGTGCCAGCGAAGGCCCACAGTTCGATAATGAAAAACTGTTTTTT. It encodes CASEGPQFDNEKLFF.

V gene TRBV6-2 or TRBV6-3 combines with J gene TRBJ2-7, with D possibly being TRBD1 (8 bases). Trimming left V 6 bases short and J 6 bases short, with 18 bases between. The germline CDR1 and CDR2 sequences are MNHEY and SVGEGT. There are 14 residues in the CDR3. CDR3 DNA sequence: TGTGCCAGCAGCAGCGGGACAGGCCTCTTCGAGCAGTACTTC. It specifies CASSSGTGLFEQYF.

The CDR3 is CASSLGQGAYEQYF. The CDR3 nucleotides read TGTGCCAGCTCACTGGGACAGGGGGCTTACGAGCAGTACTTC. This sequence joins TRBV18 and TRBJ2-7; 12 bases align to TRBD1. J gave up 4 bases and V 4 bases, and 2 bases lay outside the gene matches. Germline V gene data show CDR1 as KGHSH and CDR2 as LQKENI. The CDR3 has 14 amino acids.

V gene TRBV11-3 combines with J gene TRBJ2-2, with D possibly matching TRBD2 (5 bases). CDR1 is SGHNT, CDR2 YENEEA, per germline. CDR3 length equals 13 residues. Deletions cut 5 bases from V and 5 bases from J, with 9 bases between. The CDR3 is CASSPRRTGELFF. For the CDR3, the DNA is TGTGCCAGCAGCCCCAGGAGGACCGGGGAGCTGTTTTTT.

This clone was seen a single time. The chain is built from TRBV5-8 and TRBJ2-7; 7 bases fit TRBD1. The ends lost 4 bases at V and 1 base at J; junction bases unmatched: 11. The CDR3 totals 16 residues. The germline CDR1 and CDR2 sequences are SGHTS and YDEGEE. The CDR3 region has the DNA TGTGCCAGCAGCCCGAGAGGACAGGTTTCTTCCTACGAGCAGTACTTC. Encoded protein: CASSPRGQVSSYEQYF.

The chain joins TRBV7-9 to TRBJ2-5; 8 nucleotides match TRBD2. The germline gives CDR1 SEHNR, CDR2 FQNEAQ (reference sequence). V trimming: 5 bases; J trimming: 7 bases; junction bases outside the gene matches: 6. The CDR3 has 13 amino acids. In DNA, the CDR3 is TGTGCCAGCAGCGCGGGACTAGTATGGACCCAGTACTTC. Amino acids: CASSAGLVWTQYF.

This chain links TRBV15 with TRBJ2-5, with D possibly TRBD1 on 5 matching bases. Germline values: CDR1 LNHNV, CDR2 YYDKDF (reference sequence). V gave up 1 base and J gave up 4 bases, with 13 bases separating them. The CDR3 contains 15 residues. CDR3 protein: CATSRGLGAGETQYF. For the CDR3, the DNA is TGTGCCACCAGCAGAGGGCTAGGGGCCGGAGAGACCCAGTACTTC.

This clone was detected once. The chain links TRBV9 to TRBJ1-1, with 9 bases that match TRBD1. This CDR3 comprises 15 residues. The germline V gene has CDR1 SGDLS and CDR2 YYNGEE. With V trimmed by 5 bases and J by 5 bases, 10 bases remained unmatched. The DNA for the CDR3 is TGTGCCAGCAGTGTGACAGGGGGTCGGAGGACTGAAGCTTTCTTT. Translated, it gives CASSVTGGRRTEAFF.

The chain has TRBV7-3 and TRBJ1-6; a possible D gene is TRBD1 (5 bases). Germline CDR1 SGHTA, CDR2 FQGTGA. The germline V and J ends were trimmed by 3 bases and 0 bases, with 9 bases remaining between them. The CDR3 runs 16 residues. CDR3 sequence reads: CASSLGPSSYNSPLHF. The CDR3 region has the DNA TGTGCCAGCAGCTTGGGGCCTAGCTCCTATAATTCACCCCTCCACTTT.

CDR3 region: CATQTPGLQEQYF. Here the CDR3 DNA reads TGTGCCACCCAGACCCCAGGGTTACAAGAGCAGTACTTC. This chain joins TRBV28 and TRBJ2-7, with D perhaps TRBD1 (5 bases). The CDR3 is made up of 13 amino acids. Trimming left V 10 bases short and J 7 bases short, with 20 bases between. Germline assignment: CDR1 MDHEN and CDR2 SYDVKM. Combining the CDR3 with reference TRBV28 and TRBJ2-7 gives the whole variable domain DVKVTQSSRYLVKRTGEKVFLECVQDMDHENMFWYRQDPGLGLRLIYFSYDVKMKEKGDIPEGYSVSREKKERFSLILESASTNQTSMYLCATQTPGLQEQYFGPGTRLTVT.

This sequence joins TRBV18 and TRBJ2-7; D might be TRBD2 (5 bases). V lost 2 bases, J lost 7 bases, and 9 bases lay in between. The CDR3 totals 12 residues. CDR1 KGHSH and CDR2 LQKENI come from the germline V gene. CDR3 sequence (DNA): TGTGCCAGCTCACCAGGAGGTGAGGAGCAGTACTTC. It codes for CASSPGGEEQYF.

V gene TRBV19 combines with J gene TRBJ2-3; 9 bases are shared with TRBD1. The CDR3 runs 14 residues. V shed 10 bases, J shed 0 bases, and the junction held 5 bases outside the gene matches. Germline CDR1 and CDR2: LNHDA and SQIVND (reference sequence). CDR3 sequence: CATRDRVSTDTQYF. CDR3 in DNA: TGTGCCACCCGGGACAGGGTCAGCACAGATACGCAGTATTTT.

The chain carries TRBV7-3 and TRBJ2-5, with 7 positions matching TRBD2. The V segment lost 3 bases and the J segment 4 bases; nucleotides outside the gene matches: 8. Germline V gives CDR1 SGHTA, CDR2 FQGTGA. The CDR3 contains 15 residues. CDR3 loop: CASSFQAGRGETQYF. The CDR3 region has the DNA TGTGCCAGCAGCTTCCAAGCGGGGAGGGGAGAGACCCAGTACTTC.

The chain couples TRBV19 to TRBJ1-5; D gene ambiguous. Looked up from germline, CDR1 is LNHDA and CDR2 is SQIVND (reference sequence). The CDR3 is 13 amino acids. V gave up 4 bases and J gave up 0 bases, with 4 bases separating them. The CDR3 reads CASSKYSNQPQHF. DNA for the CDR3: TGTGCCAGTAGTAAATATAGCAATCAGCCCCAGCATTTT.

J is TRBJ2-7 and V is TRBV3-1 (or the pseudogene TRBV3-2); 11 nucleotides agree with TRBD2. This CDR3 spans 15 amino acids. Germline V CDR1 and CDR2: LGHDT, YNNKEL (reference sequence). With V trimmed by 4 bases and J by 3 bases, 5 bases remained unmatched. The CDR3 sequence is CASSPTGTSGYEQYF. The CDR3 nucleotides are TGTGCCAGCAGCCCTACGGGGACTAGCGGCTACGAGCAGTACTTC.

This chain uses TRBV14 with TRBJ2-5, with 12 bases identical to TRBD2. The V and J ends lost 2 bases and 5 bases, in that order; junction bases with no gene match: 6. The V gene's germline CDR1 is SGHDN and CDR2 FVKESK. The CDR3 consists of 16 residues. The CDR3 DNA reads TGTGCCAGCAGCCAAATACTAGCGGGGGGCGCGGAGACCCAGTACTTC. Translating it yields CASSQILAGGAETQYF.

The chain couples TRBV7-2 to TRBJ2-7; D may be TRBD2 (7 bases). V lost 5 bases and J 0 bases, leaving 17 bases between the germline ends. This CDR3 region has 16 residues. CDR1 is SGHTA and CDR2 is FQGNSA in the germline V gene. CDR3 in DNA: TGTGCCAGCAGCAGGGGGGGCGCGGTGAGCTCCTACGAGCAGTACTTC. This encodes CASSRGGAVSSYEQYF.

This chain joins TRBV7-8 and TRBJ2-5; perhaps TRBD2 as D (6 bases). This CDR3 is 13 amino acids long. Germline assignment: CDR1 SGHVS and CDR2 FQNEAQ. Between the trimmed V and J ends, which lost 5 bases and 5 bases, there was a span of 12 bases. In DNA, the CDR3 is TGTGCCAGCAGCAACAGACTAGTTGAGACCCAGTACTTC. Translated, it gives CASSNRLVETQYF. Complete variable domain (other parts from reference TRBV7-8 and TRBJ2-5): GAGVSQSPRYKVAKRGQDVALRCDPISGHVSLFWYQQALGQGPEFLTYFQNEAQLDKSGLPSDRFFAERPEGSVSTLKIQRTQQEDSAVYLCASSNRLVETQYFGPGTRLLVL.

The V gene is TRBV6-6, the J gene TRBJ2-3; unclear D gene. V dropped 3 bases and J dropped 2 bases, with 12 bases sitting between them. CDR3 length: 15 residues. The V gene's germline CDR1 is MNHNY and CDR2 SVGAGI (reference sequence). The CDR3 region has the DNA TGTGCCAGCAGTTATCTTATTCCTTCCACAGATACGCAGTATTTT. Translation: CASSYLIPSTDTQYF.